The next 21 T cell receptor beta chains were all read from a single sample in a study of shared clonotypes between healthy human individuals. Clones were sequenced by immunoSEQ multiplex PCR, and TCRdb holds only the in-frame ones, with some missing. This sample carries approximately 88,000 clones, 68% of them seen once, and the ten largest clones take approximately 53%. The sequenced sample was memory CD8+ T cells sorted from blood. Documented subset: CD45RO+ cells pooled with CCR7-negative TemRA cells. These receptors originate from a young man in good health.

This chain joins TRBV20-1 and TRBJ2-1; D unresolved. Germline V CDR1 and CDR2: DFQATT, SNEGSKA (reference sequence). The CDR3 covers 11 residues. This CDR3 is CSTQKLDEQFF. The CDR3 DNA follows: TGCAGCACCCAAAAATTGGATGAGCAGTTCTTC.

V usage is TRBV5-6 and J usage is TRBJ2-7; 7 bases agree with TRBD2. V dropped 2 bases and J dropped 7; count of bases not matched to a gene: 3. Germline V lookup: CDR1 SGHDT, CDR2 YYEEEE. CDR3 size: 12 residues. The CDR3 DNA reads as TGTGCCAGCAGCTTCTTCGGGGGGGAGCAGTACTTC. Translated: CASSFFGGEQYF. Using reference TRBV5-6 and TRBJ2-7 for the parts outside the CDR3, the full variable domain is DAGVTQSPTHLIKTRGQQVTLRCSPKSGHDTVSWYQQALGQGPQFIFQYYEEEERQRGNFPDRFSGHQFPNYSSELNVNALLLGDSALYLCASSFFGGEQYFGPGTRLTVT.

This clone was found once. In DNA, the CDR3 is TGTGCTAGCTCTGTAGGACTAGCGGACACCGGGGAGCTGTTTTTT. Amino acids: CASSVGLADTGELFF. The chain uses TRBV7-7 and TRBJ2-2; 10 positions match TRBD2. This CDR3 comprises 15 residues. Germline V gene lookup returns CDR1 SSHAT and CDR2 FNYEAQ (reference sequence).

This clone has more than one count but fewer than ten. V is TRBV19 and J is TRBJ2-4; possible D gene TRBD1, 6 bases. Germline V gives CDR1 LNHDA, CDR2 SQIVND (reference sequence). The CDR3 extends over 15 amino acids. Between the trimmed V and J ends, which lost 0 bases and 7 bases, there was a span of 13 bases. This CDR3 reads CASSIDKGDNNIQYF. CDR3 DNA sequence: TGTGCCAGTAGTATAGATAAGGGGGACAACAACATTCAGTACTTC.

This chain links TRBV10-3 with TRBJ2-7; D is possibly TRBD1 (5 bases). Germline V CDR1 and CDR2: ENHRY, SYGVKD. Trimming removed 3 bases from V and 6 bases from J, with 12 bases in between. CDR3 size: 13 residues. The CDR3 spells CAISDLAGFEQYF. The CDR3 DNA is TGTGCCATCAGTGACTTGGCAGGGTTCGAGCAGTACTTC.

The chain employs TRBV2 and TRBJ2-3; D is uncertain. V lost 1 base, J lost 5 bases, and 4 bases lay in between. Germline assignment: CDR1 SNHLY and CDR2 FYNNEI. CDR3 size: 12 residues. CDR3 loop: CASSEERDTQYF. The CDR3 nucleotides are TGTGCCAGCAGTGAAGAGAGAGATACGCAGTATTTT.

The chain employs TRBV7-9 and TRBJ1-1; 7 bases match TRBD1. This CDR3 is built from 14 residues. With 6 bases clipped from V and 0 bases from J, the junction kept 4 bases outside the gene matches. Germline CDR1 is SEHNR and CDR2 is FQNEAQ (reference sequence). CDR3 protein: CASSKQGMNTEAFF. The CDR3 DNA follows: TGTGCCAGCAGTAAACAGGGGATGAACACTGAAGCTTTCTTT.

This clone was seen only once. The rearrangement links TRBV6-1 to TRBJ1-5, with D uncertain. V dropped 1 base and J dropped 9 bases, with 16 bases sitting between them. CDR3 length equals 15 residues. The germline V gene encodes CDR1 MNHNS and CDR2 SASEGT. The CDR3 is CASSEGSGSSRPQHF. The CDR3 DNA reads TGTGCCAGCAGTGAAGGATCAGGTAGCTCGAGGCCCCAGCATTTT.

V usage is TRBV7-9 and J usage is TRBJ1-2; 7 bases map to TRBD1. Unmatched junction bases numbered 3, after V lost 4 bases and J lost 4 bases. CDR3 length equals 13 residues. CDR1 is SEHNR, CDR2 FQNEAQ, per germline (reference sequence). CDR3 DNA: TGTGCCAGCAGCTCAACAGGGGTCTATGGCTACACCTTC. This translates into CASSSTGVYGYTF.

This chain links TRBV5-1 with TRBJ2-1; D is unresolved. The V gene's germline CDR1 is SGHRS and CDR2 YFSETQ. Trimming left V 0 bases short and J 0 bases short, with 13 bases between. The CDR3 extends over 17 amino acids. The CDR3 reads CASSLGPFQRSYNEQFF. The CDR3 coding sequence is TGCGCCAGCAGCTTGGGCCCTTTCCAACGCTCCTACAATGAGCAGTTCTTC.

The chain joins TRBV7-6 to TRBJ2-1; tentative D call: TRBD1 (6 bases). The CDR3 sequence is 17 residues long. Trimming shortened V by 5 bases and J by 1 base, and 18 bases separated the two germline ends. The germline gives CDR1 SGHVS, CDR2 FNYEAQ. The CDR3 region has the DNA TGTGCCAGCAGCCCCGACTCATTTCAGGGGTCCTACAATGAGCAGTTCTTC. It codes for CASSPDSFQGSYNEQFF. Full variable domain (outside the CDR3, taken from reference TRBV7-6 and TRBJ2-1): GAGVSQSPRYKVTKRGQDVALRCDPISGHVSLYWYRQALGQGPEFLTYFNYEAQQDKSGLPNDRFSAERPEGSISTLTIQRTEQRDSAMYRCASSPDSFQGSYNEQFFGPGTRLTVL.

The gene calls are TRBV28 and TRBJ2-2; D uncertain. The CDR3 consists of 15 residues. CDR1 is MDHEN and CDR2 is SYDVKM in the germline V gene. Trimming left V 4 bases short and J 8 bases short, with 17 bases between. CDR3 DNA sequence: TGTGCCAGCAGTTCGTTTGGTCTTTTGGTTGGGGAGCTGTTTTTT. Amino acids: CASSSFGLLVGELFF.

About this clone: A read error is likely here: a far larger clone is one base away. V is TRBV6-6 and J is TRBJ1-1; D unclear. The CDR3 is 13 amino acids. CDR1 is MNHNY and CDR2 is SVGAGI in the germline V gene (reference sequence). This CDR3 reads CASSPQRNTEAFF. The DNA for the CDR3 is TGCGCCAGCAGCCCCCAACGGAACACTGAAGCTTTCTTT.

The J gene is TRBJ1-2, the V gene TRBV5-4; the D gene is possibly TRBD1 (5 bases). The V gene lost 6 bases and the J gene lost 4 bases, with 13 bases spanning the gap. Germline CDR1 is SGHNT and CDR2 is YYREEE (reference sequence). This CDR3 region has 13 residues. The CDR3 loop reads CASNPPGAYGYTF. The CDR3 nucleotides are TGTGCCAGCAACCCCCCCGGGGCCTATGGCTACACCTTC. Full variable domain (outside the CDR3, taken from reference TRBV5-4 and TRBJ1-2): ETGVTQSPTHLIKTRGQQVTLRCSSQSGHNTVSWYQQALGQGPQFIFQYYREEENGRGNFPPRFSGLQFPNYSSELNVNALELDDSALYLCASNPPGAYGYTFGSGTRLTVV.

This chain connects TRBV9 to TRBJ2-3; unclear D gene. Trimming took 4 bases from V and 7 from J, leaving 10 bases between them. This CDR3 is built from 12 residues. CDR1 is SGDLS and CDR2 is YYNGEE in the germline V gene. CDR3 sequence reads: CASSHMGNTQYF. For the CDR3, the DNA is TGTGCCAGCAGCCACATGGGGAATACGCAGTATTTT.

The CDR3 reads CASIRGVTQYF. CDR3 bases: TGTGCCAGCATAAGGGGTGTTACGCAGTATTTT. The chain employs TRBV2 and TRBJ2-3, with a tentative D call TRBD1 (5 bases). Looked up from germline, CDR1 is SNHLY and CDR2 is FYNNEI. The CDR3 has 11 amino acids. The V end was cut by 7 bases, the J end by 8 bases, with 10 bases between.

The V and J genes are TRBV6-5 and TRBJ1-2; 7 bases agree with TRBD1. After removal of 10 bases from V and 3 bases from J, the junction contained 8 bases not matched to a gene. CDR1 and CDR2 from the germline V gene are MNHEY and SVGAGI. The CDR3 extends over 13 amino acids. CDR3 sequence: CAIKQGTYYGYTF. CDR3 nucleotide sequence: TGTGCCATCAAACAGGGGACGTACTATGGCTACACCTTC.

The gene calls are TRBV15 and TRBJ2-7; a weak D match, TRBD1 (6 bases). V lost 5 bases and J 5 bases, leaving 16 bases between the germline ends. This CDR3 has 14 residues. CDR1 is LNHNV and CDR2 is YYDKDF in the germline V gene (reference sequence). Here the CDR3 reads CATSLQWKGDEQYF. The CDR3 DNA reads as TGTGCCACCAGCCTCCAATGGAAGGGGGACGAGCAGTACTTC. The entire variable domain, with the rest obtained from reference TRBV15 and TRBJ2-7, is as follows: DAMVIQNPRYQVTQFGKPVTLSCSQTLNHNVMYWYQQKSSQAPKLLFHYYDKDFNNEADTPDNFQSRRPNTSFCFLDIRSPGLGDTAMYLCATSLQWKGDEQYFGPGTRLTVT.

The chain is built from TRBV7-8 and TRBJ2-2; perhaps TRBD2 as D (5 bases). CDR3 length: 11 residues. The germline CDR1 and CDR2 sequences are SGHVS and FQNEAQ. V was clipped by 5 bases and J by 10 bases, with 8 bases between them. The CDR3 is CASSTGLELFF. The CDR3 bases are TGTGCCAGCAGCACCGGACTGGAGCTGTTTTTT.

This clone occurred a few times. This CDR3 is also generated by other DNA sequences in the sample. V usage is TRBV4-1 and J usage is TRBJ1-5; no reliable D call. V was clipped by 0 bases and J by 3 bases, with 9 bases between them. CDR1 is MGHRA and CDR2 is YSYEKL in the germline V gene. The length of the CDR3 is 15 residues. The CDR3 sequence: CASSQDMGSNQPQHF. In DNA, the CDR3 is TGCGCCAGCAGCCAAGACATGGGGTCCAATCAGCCCCAGCATTTT.

V gene TRBV27 combines with J gene TRBJ2-2, with a possible D match to TRBD2 (6 bases). Trimming stripped 7 bases from V and 5 bases from J, with 17 bases between. Per the germline V gene, CDR1 is MNHEY and CDR2 is SMNVEV (reference sequence). This CDR3 is built from 15 residues. CDR3 protein: CASTTLYRGTGELFF. CDR3 sequence (DNA): TGTGCCAGCACCACACTCTATCGGGGGACCGGGGAGCTGTTTTTT.